The 23 T cell receptor beta chains in this list originate from one sample, sequenced in a study of circulating tumor DNA in untreated peripheral T-cell lymphoma. Sequenced by immunoSEQ multiplex PCR; TCRdb stores in-frame clones only, minus some. Counted here are around 5,000 clones, approximately 70% occurring once; the ten biggest clones make up approximately 45%. The material sequenced was tumor tissue. These receptors were taken from a human donor with peripheral T-cell lymphoma.

This chain connects TRBV28 to TRBJ2-3, with 11 nucleotides matching TRBD2. The CDR3 is made up of 20 amino acids. The V segment lost 1 base and the J segment 5 bases; nucleotides outside the gene matches: 17. Germline V lookup: CDR1 MDHEN, CDR2 SYDVKM. DNA for the CDR3: TGTGCCAGCAGTTTATTCCCCGGGGGAAATAGCGGGAGGGCCCAAGATACGCAGTATTTT. It codes for CASSLFPGGNSGRAQDTQYF.

This chain joins TRBV5-1 and TRBJ1-3, with a tentative D call TRBD1 (5 bases). This CDR3 spans 14 amino acids. V lost 4 bases and J 2 bases, leaving 10 bases between the germline ends. Germline CDR1 is SGHRS and CDR2 is YFSETQ. CDR3 residues: CASSPWGTGNTIYF. DNA of the CDR3: TGCGCCAGCAGCCCCTGGGGGACTGGAAACACCATATATTTT.

The chain employs TRBV1 and TRBJ1-1; TRBD1, the D gene given by the table, was not confirmed from the DNA. TRBV1 is marked as a pseudogene. This CDR3 region has 15 residues. This CDR3 reads CASSHLTGSDTETFF. The CDR3 nucleotides are TGCGCCAGCAGCCACCTGACAGGGTCCGACACTGAAACTTTCTTT.

This chain joins TRBV9 and TRBJ2-1; 10 bases are shared with TRBD2. The CDR3 totals 13 residues. Germline V CDR1 and CDR2: SGDLS, YYNGEE. Trimming took 7 bases from V and 9 from J; bases not matched to a gene: 7. CDR3: CASLAGDVGEQFF. Here the CDR3 DNA reads TGTGCCAGCCTAGCGGGAGATGTCGGTGAGCAGTTCTTC.

V usage is TRBV1 and J usage is TRBJ2-2; TRBD1 is taken as the D call from the table, unchecked against the DNA. TRBV1 represents a pseudogene. The CDR3 has 16 residues. For the CDR3, the DNA is TGCGCCAGCAGCCTGACAGGGTCGGCGAACACCGGGGAGCTGTTTTTT. Its protein is CASSLTGSANTGELFF.

J is TRBJ1-5 and V is TRBV27; D not certain. The germline V and J ends were trimmed by 3 bases and 3 bases, with 9 bases remaining between them. There are 14 residues in the CDR3. CDR1 and CDR2 from the germline V gene are MNHEY and SMNVEV (reference sequence). The CDR3 region has the DNA TGTGCCAGCAGTTTGGTACAGACCAATCAGCCCCAGCATTTT. Its protein is CASSLVQTNQPQHF.

The V gene is TRBV6-1, the J gene TRBJ2-5; maybe TRBD1 (6 bases). Germline V gene data show CDR1 as MNHNS and CDR2 as SASEGT. Trimming left V 1 base short and J 1 base short, with 13 bases between. The CDR3 runs to 16 residues. CDR3 residues: CASSEEGVRSQETQYF. The CDR3, as DNA: TGTGCCAGCAGTGAAGAGGGGGTAAGGAGCCAAGAGACCCAGTACTTC.

This chain joins TRBV29-1 and TRBJ2-1; D might be TRBD1 (6 bases). CDR3 length equals 12 residues. The V gene lost 6 bases and the J gene lost 6 bases, with 12 bases spanning the gap. Per the germline V gene, CDR1 is SQVTM and CDR2 is ANQGSEA. The CDR3 protein is CSVRQATNEQFF. As DNA, the CDR3 is TGCAGCGTGAGACAGGCTACCAATGAGCAGTTCTTC.

A few counts support this clone. The chain has TRBV18 and TRBJ2-5, with TRBD1 matching over 8 bases. This CDR3 is 14 amino acids long. Germline assignment: CDR1 KGHSH and CDR2 LQKENI. The V and J ends lost 3 bases and 5 bases, in that order; junction bases with no gene match: 5. The CDR3 region has the DNA TGTGCCAGCTCACCGTCAGGGGACAGGGAGACCCAGTACTTC. As protein: CASSPSGDRETQYF.

Only one count was recorded for this clone. This sequence joins TRBV11-3 and TRBJ2-2; TRBD1 might be the D (6 bases). Germline CDR1 reads SGHNT; CDR2 reads YENEEA. The CDR3 is made up of 16 amino acids. V was trimmed by 5 bases and J by 1 base, leaving 14 bases between them. The CDR3 region is CASSAQGSKNTGELFF. The CDR3 DNA follows: TGTGCCAGCAGCGCACAGGGTTCCAAGAACACCGGGGAGCTGTTTTTT. Full variable domain (missing parts from reference TRBV11-3 and TRBJ2-2): EAGVVQSPRYKIIEKKQPVAFWCNPISGHNTLYWYLQNLGQGPELLIRYENEEAVDDSQLPKDRFSAERLKGVDSTLKIQPAELGDSAVYLCASSAQGSKNTGELFFGEGSRLTVL.

This chain joins TRBV7-2 and TRBJ2-7, with D tentatively TRBD2 (7 bases). The CDR3 extends over 16 amino acids. Germline V lookup: CDR1 SGHTA, CDR2 FQGNSA. Deletions cut 5 bases from V and 0 bases from J, with 17 bases between. CDR3 nucleotides: TGTGCCAGCAGCACACCTAGCGGAGGGGGCTCCTACGAGCAGTACTTC. This encodes CASSTPSGGGSYEQYF.

This chain links TRBV19 with TRBJ1-1, with D possibly being TRBD1 (6 bases). This CDR3 comprises 12 residues. V shed 6 bases and J shed 1 base, with 6 bases lying between them. Germline CDR1 LNHDA, CDR2 SQIVND (reference sequence). The CDR3 loop reads CASRTGNTEAFF. The CDR3 nucleotides are TGTGCCAGTAGGACAGGGAACACTGAAGCTTTCTTT.

This clone was observed a single time. The rearrangement joins TRBV6-8 to TRBJ2-7; D uncertain. V lost 2 bases and J 6 bases, leaving 8 bases between the germline ends. The CDR3 loop spans 12 amino acids. The germline gives CDR1 MNHGY, CDR2 SAAAGT. The CDR3 DNA reads as TGTGCCAGCAGTTACGGGGTCTCCGAGCAGTACTTC. Its translation: CASSYGVSEQYF.

This chain links TRBV6-8 with TRBJ2-1, with a possible D match to TRBD1 (6 bases). The germline V gene has CDR1 MNHGY and CDR2 SAAAGT. Trimming stripped 4 bases from V and 7 bases from J, with 8 bases between. The CDR3 loop spans 12 amino acids. CDR3 sequence (DNA): TGTGCCAGCAGTTCAGGGGTAAATGAGCAGTTCTTC. Translating it yields CASSSGVNEQFF.

This clone turned up a few times. This rearrangement joins TRBV18 to TRBJ2-3; weak D call: TRBD1 (6 bases). CDR3 length: 14 residues. V was trimmed by 2 bases and J by 0 bases, leaving 6 bases between them. Germline V CDR1 and CDR2: KGHSH, LQKENI. The CDR3 loop is CASSPTGSTDTQYF. The DNA for the CDR3 is TGTGCCAGCTCACCAACAGGGAGCACAGATACGCAGTATTTT.

This clone was observed a few times. The V gene is TRBV18, the J gene TRBJ2-4, with 13 bases that match TRBD2. CDR1 and CDR2 (germline): KGHSH, LQKENI. This CDR3 contains 16 residues. Losses at the gene ends were 6 bases for V and 8 bases for J; bases not matched to a gene: 10. CDR3 in amino acids: CASSPGLAGAGDIQYF. The CDR3 coding sequence is TGTGCCAGCTCTCCCGGACTAGCGGGAGCGGGGGACATTCAGTACTTC. Looking up the rest from reference TRBV18 and TRBJ2-4 gives the full variable domain: NAGVMQNPRHLVRRRGQEARLRCSPMKGHSHVYWYRQLPEEGLKFMVYLQKENIIDESGMPKERFSAEFPKEGPSILRIQQVVRGDSAAYFCASSPGLAGAGDIQYFGAGTRLSVL.

As to this clone: A read error may account for a junction end that differs from germline. The V gene is TRBV28, the J gene TRBJ2-2; maybe TRBD2 (6 bases). CDR1 is MDHEN, CDR2 SYDVKM, per germline. The length of the CDR3 is 15 residues. The CDR3 loop is CASSPSGAAPGELFF. For the CDR3, the DNA is TGTGCCAGCAGTCCCTCGGGAGCCGCACCCGGGGAACTGTTTTTT. Drawing the rest from reference TRBV28 and TRBJ2-2, the complete variable domain is DVKVTQSSRYLVKRTGEKVFLECVQDMDHENMFWYRQDPGLGLRLIYFSYDVKMKEKGDIPEGYSVSREKKERFSLILESASTNQTSMYLCASSPSGAAPGELFFGEGSRLTVL.

In its sample, this clone was seen a few times. The chain couples TRBV14 to TRBJ2-2, with D unresolved. Germline V lookup: CDR1 SGHDN, CDR2 FVKESK. There are 14 residues in the CDR3. Trimming removed 0 bases at V and 3 bases at J, with 5 bases between. In DNA form, the CDR3 reads TGTGCCAGCAGCCAAGATATCCACACCGGGGAGCTGTTTTTT. This gives the protein CASSQDIHTGELFF.

V usage is TRBV10-2 and J usage is TRBJ2-7; TRBD2 aligns across 8 bases. With V trimmed by 8 bases and J by 0 bases, 6 bases remained unmatched. The CDR3 loop spans 14 amino acids. Germline V CDR1 and CDR2: WSHSY, SAAADI. CDR3 sequence (DNA): TGCGCCAGCTATACTAGCGGAAGCTCCTACGAGCAGTACTTC. It is translated as CASYTSGSSYEQYF.

J is TRBJ2-5 and V is TRBV14; D unclear. The CDR3 spans 17 residues. The germline V gene encodes CDR1 SGHDN and CDR2 FVKESK. V lost 2 bases, J lost 1 base, and 17 bases lay in between. The CDR3: CASSQIPVSDPQETQYF. CDR3 DNA sequence: TGTGCCAGCAGCCAAATACCGGTTTCCGACCCCCAAGAGACCCAGTACTTC.

J is TRBJ2-2 and V is TRBV5-1, with 7 nucleotides matching TRBD1. Trimming cost V 4 bases and J 6 bases; bases outside gene matches: 6. Germline V gene data show CDR1 as SGHRS and CDR2 as YFSETQ. This CDR3 spans 14 amino acids. The CDR3 DNA follows: TGCGCCAGCAGCATGACAGGGTTCGCCGGGGAGCTGTTTTTT. It is translated as CASSMTGFAGELFF. The complete variable domain, with remaining parts taken from reference TRBV5-1 and TRBJ2-2, reads KAGVTQTPRYLIKTRGQQVTLSCSPISGHRSVSWYQQTPGQGLQFLFEYFSETQRNKGNFPGRFSGRQFSNSRSEMNVSTLELGDSALYLCASSMTGFAGELFFGEGSRLTVL.

This clone was seen only a few times. V usage is TRBV29-1 and J usage is TRBJ2-5; 10 nucleotides align to TRBD1. Losses at the gene ends were 7 bases for V and 5 bases for J; bases not matched to a gene: 13. This CDR3 has 15 amino acids. Per the germline V gene, CDR1 is SQVTM and CDR2 is ANQGSEA. CDR3 in amino acids: CSGRKSPGQGETQYF. The CDR3 bases are TGCAGCGGCCGAAAGTCACCGGGACAGGGGGAGACCCAGTACTTC.

The chain employs TRBV6-7 and TRBJ2-1, with D maybe TRBD2 (6 bases). TRBV6-7 is an open reading frame whose function is uncertain. The CDR3 covers 14 residues. Trimming left V 4 bases short and J 16 bases short, with 23 bases between. This CDR3 is CASSSAGGPFSLFF. In DNA form, the CDR3 reads TGTGCCAGCAGTTCAGCTGGAGGGCCTTTTTCGCTATTCTTC.